The text below deals with one T cell receptor beta chain. Its target is unknown. V gave up 4 bases and J gave up 5 bases; unmatched junction bases: 6. Looked up from germline, CDR1 is SGHTA and CDR2 is FQGNSA. This CDR3 is 15 amino acids long. PCR used 60 Vbeta primers and 13 Jbeta primers. The data were produced by immunoSEQ multiplex PCR, yet TCRdb's version contains in-frame clones alone and is incomplete. The sample has some 140,000 clones, about 76% seen once. The data stem from a study of cytomegalovirus exposure and HLA in healthy donors. Each of the donors was a healthy bone marrow donor. Study-wide results and caveats: Relative to the approximately 700-donor mean, N-insertions were reportedly fewer in an Asian-associated ancestry cluster in a later analysis.

The sequencing sample was made of PBMCs. The chain recombines TRBV7-2 with TRBJ2-2; TRBD1 aligns across 8 bases. This receptor was taken from a woman between 40 and 55 years old in good health and CMV-seronegative. CDR3 sequence reads: CASSSPGTGTGELFF. CDR3 nucleotide sequence: TGTGCCAGCAGCTCCCCGGGGACAGGAACCGGGGAGCTGTTTTTT.